This T cell receptor beta chain is drawn from a study of shared clonotypes between healthy human individuals. Overall study context: Donors had three CD4 naive, three CD4 memory, two CD8 naive and one CD8 memory plate apiece.

Naive CD8 cells lacked CD45RO and underwent positive selection for CCR7, leaving out terminally differentiated effector memory CD45RA+ cells. Participating donors were healthy, HIV-negative adults free of recent acute infections or vaccinations. Germline lookup yields CDR1 LGHNA and CDR2 YSLEER. The CDR3 runs 16 residues. With V trimmed by 0 bases and J by 7 bases, 7 bases remained unmatched. The run depth of the assay was deep. An even split of each subset's genomic DNA across several immunoSEQ plates was performed. Generated by immunoSEQ multiplex PCR, the TCRdb table keeps only in-frame clones and is missing some. The sample carries about 2 million clones, about 95% recorded once.

Sequencing used naive CD8+ T cells sorted from blood. The chain has TRBV4-3 and TRBJ2-7; 12 nucleotides agree with TRBD2. The clonotype comes from a man aged 18-30 years in good health. The CDR3 nucleotides read TGCGCCAGCAGCCAAGATTTGGCTAGCGGGAGGGATGAGCAGTACTTC. Amino acid sequence: CASSQDLASGRDEQYF.